Shown below are 22 T cell receptor beta chains from a single sample sequenced in a study of CXCR3-negative and CXCR3-positive naive CD8 T cells (dated by TCRdb to between 2017 and 2020). General study outcomes and caveats: Compared with CXCR3-negative naive cells, CXCR3-positive naive cells had TRB CDR3s with higher hydrophobicity (lower Kidera factor 4), lower energy, and higher strength and volume indices.

Instrument used: NextSeq 550. The Human TCR Profiling Kit (MiLaboratory) was used to prepare UMI-labeled 5' RACE TRB cDNA libraries. TCRdb reprocessed the reads, reporting each CDR3 protein sequence once and no DNA. This sample's table contains some 150,000 distinct CDR3 sequences. The ten largest clones take up about 0.28% of the sample. Antigen specificity for these receptors is unknown. The sample comprised naive CXCR3+ CD8+ T cells from blood. In the paper's terms, the cell subset or site label means: CD45RO-CCR7+CD27+CD95- naive CD8+ T cells expressing CXCR3 (TNR3+). The receptors stem from a human donor in good health. Some clones in this sample may be carry-over from other donors' samples.

The V gene is TRBV7-8, the J gene TRBJ2-5; TCRdb picks TRBD2, but there is no DNA to check that call. CDR3 length equals 18 residues. In germline, CDR1 is SGHVS, CDR2 FQNEAQ. CDR3 region: CASSPRGEGPPTHRTQYF.

V gene TRBV29-1 combines with J gene TRBJ1-2; TCRdb's D call, TRBD1, is unchecked because there is no DNA. The germline V gene encodes CDR1 SQVTM and CDR2 ANQGSEA. CDR3 length equals 14 residues. The CDR3 sequence is CSVEVSEGAEGYTF.

This rearrangement joins TRBV29-1 to TRBJ2-1; TCRdb selects TRBD1, and the lack of DNA leaves this call unchecked. This CDR3 spans 11 amino acids. CDR1 and CDR2 (germline): SQVTM, ANQGSEA. The CDR3 loop reads CSVSGDNEQFF.

The rearrangement links TRBV7-9 to TRBJ2-7; TCRdb proposes TRBD1, but this gene call is untestable without DNA. The CDR3 runs to 13 residues. Germline CDR1 is SEHNR and CDR2 is FQNEAQ (reference sequence). CDR3 amino acids: CASSPPGAYEQYF.

This rearrangement joins TRBV9 to TRBJ1-5. There are 16 residues in the CDR3. Germline CDR1 and CDR2: SGDLS and YYNGEE. CDR3 protein: CASSESGGQLNQPHHF.

The chain uses TRBV7-9 and TRBJ1-2; the D gene TCRdb calls, TRBD1, cannot be checked with no DNA. Germline V lookup: CDR1 SEHNR, CDR2 FQNEAQ (reference sequence). The CDR3 extends over 13 amino acids. The CDR3 sequence is CASSSGSLDRYTF.

The chain carries TRBV12-3 or TRBV12-4 and TRBJ1-6; absent DNA, TCRdb's TRBD1 call cannot be checked. The CDR3 contains 19 residues. The CDR3 loop is CASSLSGTEGITYNSPLHF.

J is TRBJ2-7 and V is TRBV29-1; TCRdb proposes TRBD2, but this gene call is untestable without DNA. The CDR3 has 18 amino acids. Germline assignment: CDR1 SQVTM and CDR2 ANQGSEA. The CDR3 loop is CSVAQGRLAGVPFYEQYF.

The rearrangement uses TRBV29-1 and TRBJ2-5; absent DNA, TCRdb's TRBD2 call cannot be checked. In germline, CDR1 is SQVTM, CDR2 ANQGSEA. The CDR3 runs 13 residues. The CDR3 spells CSVPGTSGETQYF.

The rearrangement uses TRBV28 and TRBJ2-3; TCRdb selects TRBD1, and the lack of DNA leaves this call unchecked. Germline V gene lookup returns CDR1 MDHEN and CDR2 SYDVKM. This CDR3 has 15 amino acids. The CDR3: CASSFSPGTGNTQYF. The full variable domain, completed using reference TRBV28 and TRBJ2-3, is DVKVTQSSRYLVKRTGEKVFLECVQDMDHENMFWYRQDPGLGLRLIYFSYDVKMKEKGDIPEGYSVSREKKERFSLILESASTNQTSMYLCASSFSPGTGNTQYFGPGTRLTVL.

The rearrangement joins TRBV4-1 to TRBJ2-7; TCRdb lists TRBD2, though no DNA is available to test this call. The germline gives CDR1 MGHRA, CDR2 YSYEKL. The length of the CDR3 is 15 residues. CDR3 in amino acids: CASSQGGSGSYEQYF.

The V call is TRBV29-1, the J call TRBJ2-3; TCRdb calls TRBD1, which cannot be checked without DNA. The CDR3 length is 15 residues. The germline V gene encodes CDR1 SQVTM and CDR2 ANQGSEA. The CDR3 reads CSVADWGGVHDTQYF.

J is TRBJ1-5 and V is TRBV10-2; TCRdb outputs TRBD1, but without DNA this stays unchecked. Germline lookup yields CDR1 WSHSY and CDR2 SAAADI. There are 15 residues in the CDR3. The CDR3 protein is CASISDRDSDQPQHF.

The rearrangement joins TRBV7-9 to TRBJ2-7; without DNA, the TCRdb call of TRBD1 cannot be checked. Germline CDR1 SEHNR, CDR2 FQNEAQ (reference sequence). This CDR3 has 16 amino acids. CDR3 in amino acids: CASSLAAGTQSYEQYF.

This chain links TRBV12-3 or TRBV12-4 with TRBJ2-3; absent DNA, TCRdb's TRBD1 call cannot be checked. This CDR3 has 13 amino acids. The CDR3 here is CASSSPHEDTQYF.

This chain joins TRBV14 and TRBJ2-1; the TCRdb call, TRBD1, lacks DNA for checking. This CDR3 comprises 14 residues. CDR1 and CDR2 from the germline V gene are SGHDN and FVKESK. CDR3 sequence: CASSRGPAPNEQFF.

This sequence joins TRBV12-3 or TRBV12-4 and TRBJ2-7; TCRdb outputs TRBD1, but without DNA this stays unchecked. CDR3 length: 13 amino acids. This CDR3 reads CASVGGGSYEQYF.

V gene TRBV9 combines with J gene TRBJ1-5; without DNA, the TCRdb call of TRBD1 cannot be checked. Germline values: CDR1 SGDLS, CDR2 YYNGEE. The length of the CDR3 is 15 residues. CDR3 protein: CASSVGTNVNQPQHF.

The chain couples TRBV7-9 to TRBJ1-1; TCRdb lists TRBD1, though no DNA is available to test this call. Germline V gives CDR1 SEHNR, CDR2 FQNEAQ (reference sequence). The CDR3 runs 12 residues. CDR3 region: CASRDEGVEAFF.

This chain joins TRBV9 and TRBJ2-5. This CDR3 comprises 13 residues. In germline, CDR1 is SGDLS, CDR2 YYNGEE. CDR3: CASSVAPRETQYF.

The chain uses TRBV15 and TRBJ2-1. The CDR3 loop spans 12 amino acids. The germline V gene encodes CDR1 LNHNV and CDR2 YYDKDF (reference sequence). The CDR3: CATSRDHNEQFF.

The chain joins TRBV6-2 or TRBV6-3 to TRBJ2-1; TCRdb returns TRBD2, unconfirmable since there is no DNA. The CDR3 consists of 16 residues. In germline, CDR1 is MNHEY, CDR2 SVGEGT. Here the CDR3 reads CASRRGASGPYNEQFF.